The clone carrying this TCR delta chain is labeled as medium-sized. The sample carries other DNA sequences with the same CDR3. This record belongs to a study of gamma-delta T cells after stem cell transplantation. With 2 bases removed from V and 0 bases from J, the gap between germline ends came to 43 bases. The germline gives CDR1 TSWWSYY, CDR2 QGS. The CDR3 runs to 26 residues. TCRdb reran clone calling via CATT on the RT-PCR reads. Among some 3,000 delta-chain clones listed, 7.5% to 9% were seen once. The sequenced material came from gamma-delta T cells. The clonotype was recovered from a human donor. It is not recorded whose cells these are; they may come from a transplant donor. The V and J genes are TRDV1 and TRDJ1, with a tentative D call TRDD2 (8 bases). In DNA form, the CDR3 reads TGTGCTCTTGGGGAATCCTTCCTATGGAACCGTTCACTTACTGGGGCCCCAACGGGGTACACCGATAAACTCATCTTT. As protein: CALGESFLWNRSLTGAPTGYTDKLIF.